Here is one T cell receptor beta chain with its context. This CDR3 contains 13 residues. Per the germline V gene, CDR1 is MNHNS and CDR2 is SASEGT. The V end lost 6 bases, the J end lost 11 bases, and 17 bases lay between the germline ends. The data belong to a study of T cell clones after liver transplantation. TCRdb's copy holds only in-frame clones and misses some; the assay was immunoSEQ multiplex PCR. This table has 40,000 to 55,000 clones, approximately 71% appearing once. The sample here was CD4+ T cells from blood, taken around 52 months after liver transplant. The chain is built from TRBV6-1 and TRBJ1-5; D possibly corresponds to TRBD1 (5 bases). The receptor was derived from a human patient who received a liver transplant. Some T cells may be transferred from the graft donor. The CDR3 DNA reads TGTGCCAGCAGAGAGGGACCCCATATAGCCCAGCATTTT. Its translation is CASREGPHIAQHF.